This entry describes one T cell receptor (beta chain). RNA amounts of roughly 0.5 to 1 ug underwent reverse transcription with random hexamers. Amplification of TCR beta CDR3 by immunoSEQ multiplex PCR spanned 54 Vbeta and 13 Jbeta. MiXCR, run by TCRdb on the immunoSEQ multiplex PCR reads, gives a single entry per CDR3 protein. The top ten clones hold 0.2% of a sample with around 56,000 distinct CDR3 sequences, approximately 94% of them seen once. This specimen comes from a study of CD8 T cells in Susac syndrome. The healthy controls were matched to patients by age and sex. Negative isolation was used for CD8+ and CD4+ T cells, and FACS enrichment was applied to TEMRA cells. CDR3 length: 14 residues. J lost 3 bases, V lost 4 bases, and 7 bases had no gene match. Germline V gene sequence: CDR1 SGDLS, CDR2 YYNGEE.

The chain has TRBV9 and TRBJ2-7; 7 bases are a match to TRBD2. The clonotype comes from a human donor in good health. The sequenced material came from CD8+ T cells from PBMCs. The CDR3 region has the DNA TGTGCCAGCAGCCCCGGGGGGTTCGGCTACGAGCAGTACTTC. It encodes CASSPGGFGYEQYF.